One sample yielded the 16 T cell receptor beta chains listed below, sequenced in a study of monozygotic twins with inflammatory bowel disease. TCRdb reprocessed the 5' RACE reads, with one entry per CDR3 protein and no DNA. Its clone listing holds around 190,000 distinct CDR3 sequences. The sequenced sample consisted of blood. All receptors come from a human donor with ulcerative colitis or Crohn's disease, or a healthy co-twin of an affected twin (not recorded which).

This chain joins TRBV11-1 and TRBJ2-7. This CDR3 has 12 amino acids. Per germline, CDR1 SGHAT and CDR2 FQDESV (reference sequence). The chain's CDR3 is CASSPRSYEQYF.

The chain employs TRBV15 and TRBJ1-5; TCRdb's D call, TRBD1, is unchecked because there is no DNA. The CDR3 is made up of 12 amino acids. The germline CDR1 and CDR2 sequences are LNHNV and YYDKDF (reference sequence). CDR3 region: CATGQLNQPQHF.

The chain carries TRBV20-1 and TRBJ2-3; the TCRdb D gene call, TRBD1, has no DNA to confirm it. Germline CDR1 DFQATT, CDR2 SNEGSKA (reference sequence). This CDR3 region has 14 residues. The CDR3 loop is CSAEPGQGADTQYF.

The V call is TRBV7-2, the J call TRBJ1-1. The CDR3 loop spans 14 amino acids. Germline values: CDR1 SGHTA, CDR2 FQGNSA. CDR3 loop: CASSLSYGNTEAFF.

This rearrangement joins TRBV11-2 to TRBJ2-3; with no DNA, the TCRdb D assignment of TRBD2 cannot be verified. The CDR3 extends over 16 amino acids. CDR1 is SGHAT and CDR2 is FQNNGV in the germline V gene. Here the CDR3 reads CASSFGGRGWTDTQYF.

The chain recombines TRBV6-6 with TRBJ1-5. The CDR3 covers 14 residues. Germline CDR1 reads MNHNY; CDR2 reads SVGAGI (reference sequence). This chain's CDR3 is CASSFDPSNQPQHF.

The V call is TRBV7-6, the J call TRBJ2-4; TCRdb's D gene call, TRBD1, goes unchecked for lack of DNA. The CDR3 is 13 residues long. The germline V gene encodes CDR1 SGHVS and CDR2 FNYEAQ. The chain's CDR3 is CASSSGGGNIQYF.

The rearrangement joins TRBV7-3 to TRBJ1-2. The V gene's germline CDR1 is SGHTA and CDR2 FQGTGA. The CDR3 covers 13 residues. CDR3 protein: CASSSGLLYGYTF.

The rearrangement links TRBV18 to TRBJ2-1. CDR1 is KGHSH, CDR2 LQKENI, per germline. The CDR3 has 16 residues. CDR3 protein: CASSPPGGGAYNEQFF.

Here the CDR3 reads CSARDPRRSSYEQYF. The V and J genes are TRBV20-1 and TRBJ2-7. Germline V gene lookup returns CDR1 DFQATT and CDR2 SNEGSKA (reference sequence). This CDR3 contains 15 residues.

CDR3 sequence reads: CASSHPGTEAFF. The chain recombines TRBV12-3 or TRBV12-4 with TRBJ1-1; the TCRdb call, TRBD1, lacks DNA for checking. The length of the CDR3 is 12 residues.

V gene TRBV5-1 combines with J gene TRBJ2-7; TCRdb designates TRBD1, a call that cannot be tested without DNA. The CDR3 sequence is 15 residues long. Germline V gene data show CDR1 as SGHRS and CDR2 as YFSETQ. The CDR3 reads CASSLGTGGAYEQYF.

The V gene is TRBV3-1, the J gene TRBJ1-5. This CDR3 is 14 amino acids long. CDR1 LGHDT and CDR2 YNNKEL come from the germline V gene (reference sequence). The CDR3 sequence is CGSSFDPGNQPQHF.

V and J are TRBV6-1 and TRBJ1-1; TCRdb's D call of TRBD1 is untestable without DNA. Germline CDR1 is MNHNS and CDR2 is SASEGT. CDR3 size: 15 residues. CDR3 region: CASSLTGTEDTEAFF.

The chain recombines TRBV19 with TRBJ2-1. CDR1 is LNHDA, CDR2 SQIVND, per germline (reference sequence). CDR3 length: 13 amino acids. Here the CDR3 reads CASSTQTYNEQFF.

V and J are TRBV12-3 or TRBV12-4 and TRBJ2-7. The CDR3 covers 11 residues. The CDR3 spells CASSAFGEQYF.